A single sample is the source of the 10 T cell receptor beta chains below, sequenced in a study of shared clonotypes between healthy human individuals. Produced via immunoSEQ multiplex PCR; TCRdb's table is partial and in-frame only. The table shows approximately 940,000 clones, with 76% occurring only once. The sequencing sample was made of memory CD4+ T cells sorted from blood. Specified subset: CD45RA-negative fraction. These receptors came from a man aged 18 to 29 in good health.

The chain links TRBV5-4 to TRBJ1-6; 10 bases are shared with TRBD1. V lost 2 bases and J lost 10; bases outside the gene matches: 9. This CDR3 has 16 amino acids. Germline V gene lookup returns CDR1 SGHNT and CDR2 YYREEE (reference sequence). The CDR3 is CASSFGGDRGRSPLHF. The CDR3 DNA follows: TGTGCCAGCAGCTTTGGGGGGGACAGGGGTCGCTCACCCCTCCACTTT.

This clone was picked up one time. V and J are TRBV5-4 and TRBJ2-7; weak D call: TRBD2 (6 bases). The CDR3 contains 17 residues. Trimming pared 4 bases from V and 0 bases from J, leaving 20 bases between. Germline values: CDR1 SGHNT, CDR2 YYREEE (reference sequence). The CDR3 spells CASSLFLQAGTSYEQYF. The CDR3 DNA reads as TGTGCCAGCAGCCTCTTCCTACAAGCGGGCACCTCCTACGAGCAGTACTTC.

The chain recombines TRBV5-1 with TRBJ2-7, with 13 bases aligning to TRBD2. CDR3 length equals 14 residues. J was trimmed by 12 bases and V by 4 bases; bases with no gene match: 10. Germline V gene data show CDR1 as SGHRS and CDR2 as YFSETQ. CDR3 bases: TGCGCCAGCAGCCCCGGGACTAGCGGGGCCTCGTGGTACTTC. Amino acid sequence: CASSPGTSGASWYF.

A few counts support this clone. The chain employs TRBV4-1 and TRBJ1-1; possible D gene TRBD1, 5 bases. V lost 4 bases and J lost 0, with 9 bases in between. The CDR3 loop spans 14 amino acids. Germline CDR1 MGHRA, CDR2 YSYEKL. CDR3 DNA: TGCGCCAGCAGCCGGACACCTCTGAACACTGAAGCTTTCTTT. The encoded protein is CASSRTPLNTEAFF.

The V call is TRBV7-9, the J call TRBJ2-7, with 7 bases identical to TRBD1. V lost 4 bases and J lost 2; bases outside the gene matches: 8. The CDR3 sequence is 15 residues long. The germline V gene has CDR1 SEHNR and CDR2 FQNEAQ (reference sequence). The CDR3 protein is CASSYYGTVTYEQYF. CDR3 DNA: TGTGCCAGCAGCTACTACGGGACAGTTACCTACGAGCAGTACTTC.

The chain links TRBV2 to TRBJ1-5; possible D gene TRBD1, 5 bases. The CDR3 has 13 amino acids. V was cut by 5 bases and J by 1 base, with 6 bases left in between. Germline V gene sequence: CDR1 SNHLY, CDR2 FYNNEI. In nucleotides, the CDR3 is TGTGCCAGCAGTTGGGACAGCAATCAGCCCCAGCATTTT. It translates to CASSWDSNQPQHF.

At least ten counts were recorded for this clone. This same CDR3 is encoded by further DNA sequences in the sample. This chain uses TRBV19 with TRBJ2-1; D tentatively reads TRBD1 or TRBD2 (5 bases each). Per the germline V gene, CDR1 is LNHDA and CDR2 is SQIVND (reference sequence). The CDR3 is 15 residues long. V was pared by 2 bases and J by 2 bases, with 10 bases between. CDR3 sequence: CASSIPGGPYNEQFF. The CDR3 region has the DNA TGTGCCAGTAGTATACCTGGGGGTCCCTACAATGAGCAGTTCTTC.

The rearrangement uses TRBV5-1 and TRBJ1-1; 7 bases line up with TRBD1. The CDR3 is 16 residues long. J lost 1 base, V lost 3 bases, and 9 bases had no gene match. Germline values: CDR1 SGHRS, CDR2 YFSETQ. DNA for the CDR3: TGCGCCAGCAGCTGGACGACCGGGACAGCGAACACTGAAGCTTTCTTT. This encodes CASSWTTGTANTEAFF.

The chain joins TRBV30 to TRBJ2-1; tentatively, D is TRBD2 (5 bases). Per germline, CDR1 GTSNPN and CDR2 SVGIG (reference sequence). The CDR3 loop spans 13 amino acids. Deletions cut 2 bases from V and 5 bases from J, with 10 bases between. The CDR3 sequence: CAWSPWRNNEQFF. The CDR3 nucleotides read TGTGCCTGGAGTCCCTGGAGGAACAATGAGCAGTTCTTC. Variable domain in full (rest from reference TRBV30 and TRBJ2-1): SQTIHQWPATLVQPVGSPLSLECTVEGTSNPNLYWYRQAAGRGLQLLFYSVGIGQISSEVPQNLSASRPQDRQFILSSKKLLLSDSGFYLCAWSPWRNNEQFFGPGTRLTVL.

The chain employs TRBV6-5 and TRBJ2-7, with unresolved D. Germline CDR1 and CDR2: MNHEY and SVGAGI. The V end was cut by 2 bases, the J end by 1 base, with 9 bases between. The length of the CDR3 is 14 residues. Written as DNA, the CDR3 is TGTGCCAGCAGTTACGGGCAGCATTCCTACGAGCAGTACTTC. Amino acid sequence: CASSYGQHSYEQYF.